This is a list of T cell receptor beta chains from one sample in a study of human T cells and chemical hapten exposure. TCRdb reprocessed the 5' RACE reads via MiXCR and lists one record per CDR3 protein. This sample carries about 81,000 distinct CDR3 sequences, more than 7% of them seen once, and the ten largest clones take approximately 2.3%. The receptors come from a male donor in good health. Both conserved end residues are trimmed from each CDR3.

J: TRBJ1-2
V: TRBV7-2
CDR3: ASSFLSGEYGYT

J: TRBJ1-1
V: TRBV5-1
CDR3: ASSLGTFGTDRNIEAF

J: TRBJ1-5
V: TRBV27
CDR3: ASSWGGNSNQPQH

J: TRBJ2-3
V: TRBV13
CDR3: ASSPDSTTDTQY

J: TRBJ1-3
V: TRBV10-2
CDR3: ASSESVLSGNTIY

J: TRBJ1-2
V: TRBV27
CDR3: ASSKGNYGYT

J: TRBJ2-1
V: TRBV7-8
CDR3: ASSFDGLFYNEQF

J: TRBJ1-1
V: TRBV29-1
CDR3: SVDGTTEAF

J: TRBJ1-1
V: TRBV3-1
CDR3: ASSQAGAVQGEAF

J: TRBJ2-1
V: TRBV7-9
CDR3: ASSPPIPETSPHEQF

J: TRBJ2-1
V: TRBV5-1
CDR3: ASSPGTRSYNEQF

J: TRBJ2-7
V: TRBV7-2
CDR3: ASSSAGTSIYEQY

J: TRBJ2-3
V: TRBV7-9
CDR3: ASSLVTADTQY

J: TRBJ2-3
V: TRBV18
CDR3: ASSRPPLQDTQY

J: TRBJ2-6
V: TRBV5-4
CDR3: ASSPGLAGGSSGANVLT

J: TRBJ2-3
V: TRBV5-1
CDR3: ASSAPAGDTQY

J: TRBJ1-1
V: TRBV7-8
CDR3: ASSIGQGAATEAF

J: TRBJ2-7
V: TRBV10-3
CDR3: AISEGQGYEQY

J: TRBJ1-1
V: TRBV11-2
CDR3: ASSSRTGRSTEAF

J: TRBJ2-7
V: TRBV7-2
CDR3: ASSPGGRYEQY

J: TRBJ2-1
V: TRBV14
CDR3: ASSQEIANEQF

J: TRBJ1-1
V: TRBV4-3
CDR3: ASSQDEGYTEAF

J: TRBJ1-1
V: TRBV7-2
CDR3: ASSLESQMNTEAF

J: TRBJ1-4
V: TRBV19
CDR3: ASSTNRGPEKLF

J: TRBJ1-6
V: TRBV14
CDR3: ASSHRDSSINSPLH

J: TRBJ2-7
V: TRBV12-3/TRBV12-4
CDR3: ASSPGTGTGEQY

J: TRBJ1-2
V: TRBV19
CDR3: ASSMDRGNYGYT

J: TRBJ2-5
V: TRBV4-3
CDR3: ASSQDRLAETQY

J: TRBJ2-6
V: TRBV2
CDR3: ASSLQDRLSSGANVLT

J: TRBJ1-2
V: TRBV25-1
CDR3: ASKGFYGYT

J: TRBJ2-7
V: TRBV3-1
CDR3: ASSHQGTGAISYEQY

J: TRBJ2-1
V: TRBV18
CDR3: ASSPRDRASYNEQF

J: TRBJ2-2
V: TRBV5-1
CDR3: ASSLSGANTGELF

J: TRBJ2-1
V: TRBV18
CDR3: ASSFRGDEQF

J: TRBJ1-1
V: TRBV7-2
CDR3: ASSLTGNTEAF

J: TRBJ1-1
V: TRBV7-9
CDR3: ASSLETMNTEAF

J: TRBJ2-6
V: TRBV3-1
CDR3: ASNNAPGANVLT

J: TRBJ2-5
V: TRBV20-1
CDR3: SATSGSVPETQY

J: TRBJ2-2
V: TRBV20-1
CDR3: SARARREGTGELF

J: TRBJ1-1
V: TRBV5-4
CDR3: ASSLRTEDAEAF

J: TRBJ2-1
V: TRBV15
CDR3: ATSRANNEQF

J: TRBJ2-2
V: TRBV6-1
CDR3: ASRTGGNTGELF

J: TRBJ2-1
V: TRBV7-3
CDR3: ASTDTTHRGEQF

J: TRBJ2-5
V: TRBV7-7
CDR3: ASSSGTSGGQETQY

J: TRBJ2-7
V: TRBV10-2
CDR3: ASSARGLGRNEQY

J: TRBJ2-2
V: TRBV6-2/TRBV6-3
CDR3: ASSYSTGELF

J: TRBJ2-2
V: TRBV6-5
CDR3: ASSYNQPGRNTGELF

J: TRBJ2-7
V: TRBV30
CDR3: AWGPGTHEQY

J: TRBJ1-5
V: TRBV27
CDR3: ASSLSSYSNQPQH

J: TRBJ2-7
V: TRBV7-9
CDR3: ASSPGTSGRSYEQY

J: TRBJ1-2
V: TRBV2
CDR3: ASTQIGGYT

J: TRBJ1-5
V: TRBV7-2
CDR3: ASSRGVLQPQH

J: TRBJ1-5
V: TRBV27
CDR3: ASSLMRDQPQH

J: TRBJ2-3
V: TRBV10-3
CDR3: AISALRQGGDTQY

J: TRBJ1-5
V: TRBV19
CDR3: ASSIDGHSNQPQH